The TCR beta chain described here comes from a study of human T cells and chemical hapten exposure. Study-wide context: TCR yield per sample varied, mainly due to pooled library volumes. Study outcomes and limitations: TCRs whose frequency exceeded 1 in 1000 remained the same following DPC sensitization.

The time point is: healthy volunteer bleed at 2 weeks. It was from unfractionated whole blood that total RNA was extracted. This clonotype was seen ten or more times. Its antigen is still unknown. CDR1 and CDR2 from the germline V gene are MNHEY and SMNVEV (reference sequence). The V and J ends lost 3 bases and 0 bases respectively, with 8 bases between them. CDR3 length: 14 amino acids. Unique molecular identifiers were linked by the library to individual cDNA molecules. TCRdb processed the RACE reads anew with MiXCR; each CDR3 protein has one entry. The sample includes approximately 33,000 distinct CDR3 sequences, about 7.7% seen only once; the top ten take 9.9%.

The chain uses TRBV27 and TRBJ1-1, with D possibly TRBD1 on 6 matching bases. Sample: whole blood. The clonotype originates from a human donor in good health. Some clones in this sample may be carry-over from other donors' samples. CDR3 DNA: TGTGCCAGCAGTTTCAGACAGGTGAACACTGAAGCTTTCTTT. It yields the protein CASSFRQVNTEAFF.